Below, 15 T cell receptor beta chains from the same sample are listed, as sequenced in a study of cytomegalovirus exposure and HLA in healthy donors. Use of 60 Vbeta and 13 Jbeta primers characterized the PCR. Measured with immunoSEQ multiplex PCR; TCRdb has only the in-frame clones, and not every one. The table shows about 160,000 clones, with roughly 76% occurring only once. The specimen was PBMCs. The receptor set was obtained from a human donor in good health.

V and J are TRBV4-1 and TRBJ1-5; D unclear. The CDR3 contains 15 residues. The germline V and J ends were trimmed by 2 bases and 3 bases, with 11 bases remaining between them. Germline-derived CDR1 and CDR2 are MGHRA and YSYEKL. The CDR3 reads CASSQYSGINQPQHF. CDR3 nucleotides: TGCGCCAGCAGCCAATATTCCGGGATCAATCAGCCCCAGCATTTT.

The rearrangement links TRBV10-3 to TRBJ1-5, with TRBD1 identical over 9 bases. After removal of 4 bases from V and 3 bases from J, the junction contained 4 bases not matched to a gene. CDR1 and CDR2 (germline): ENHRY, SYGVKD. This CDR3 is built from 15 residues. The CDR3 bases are TGTGCCATCAGTGGGACAGGGGATTTCAATCAGCCCCAGCATTTT. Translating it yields CAISGTGDFNQPQHF.

The CDR3: CATRPGQLGGQPQHF. The CDR3 nucleotides read TGTGCCACCCGCCCCGGACAGCTCGGGGGGCAGCCCCAGCATTTT. The chain uses TRBV27 and TRBJ1-5; possible D gene TRBD1, 6 bases. The V end was cut by 10 bases, the J end by 7 bases, with 23 bases between. The CDR3 extends over 15 amino acids. Germline-derived CDR1 and CDR2 are MNHEY and SMNVEV (reference sequence).

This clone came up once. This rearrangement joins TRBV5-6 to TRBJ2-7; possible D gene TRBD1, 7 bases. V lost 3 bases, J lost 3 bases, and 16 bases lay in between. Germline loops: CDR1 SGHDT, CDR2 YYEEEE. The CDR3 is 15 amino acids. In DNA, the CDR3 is TGTGCCAGCAGCTACGCGGGACAGCTATTCTACGAGCAGTACTTC. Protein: CASSYAGQLFYEQYF.

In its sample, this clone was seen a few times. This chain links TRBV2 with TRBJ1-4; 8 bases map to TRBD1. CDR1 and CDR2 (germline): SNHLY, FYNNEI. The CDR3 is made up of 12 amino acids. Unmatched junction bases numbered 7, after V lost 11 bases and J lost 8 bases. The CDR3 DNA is TGTGCCCAGAAGGACAGGGACGAAAAACTGTTTTTT. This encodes CAQKDRDEKLFF.

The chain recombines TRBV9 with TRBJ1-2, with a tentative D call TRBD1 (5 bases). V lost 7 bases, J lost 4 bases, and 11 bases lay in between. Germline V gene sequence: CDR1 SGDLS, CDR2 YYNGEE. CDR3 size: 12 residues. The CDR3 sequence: CASGGIAYGYTF. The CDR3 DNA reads TGTGCCAGCGGGGGGATCGCCTATGGCTACACCTTC.

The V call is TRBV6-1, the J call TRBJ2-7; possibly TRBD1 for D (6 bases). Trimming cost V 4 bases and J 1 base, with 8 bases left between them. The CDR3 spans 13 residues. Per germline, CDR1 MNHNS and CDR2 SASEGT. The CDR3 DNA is TGTGCCAGCAGTGGGACAGAATCCTACGAGCAGTACTTC. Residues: CASSGTESYEQYF.

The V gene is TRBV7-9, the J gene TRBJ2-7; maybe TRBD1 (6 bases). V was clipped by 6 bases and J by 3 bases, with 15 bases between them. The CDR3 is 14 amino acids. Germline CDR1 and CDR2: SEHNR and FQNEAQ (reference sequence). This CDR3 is CASSYRDQNYEQYF. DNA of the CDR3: TGTGCCAGCAGTTACAGGGACCAAAACTACGAGCAGTACTTC.

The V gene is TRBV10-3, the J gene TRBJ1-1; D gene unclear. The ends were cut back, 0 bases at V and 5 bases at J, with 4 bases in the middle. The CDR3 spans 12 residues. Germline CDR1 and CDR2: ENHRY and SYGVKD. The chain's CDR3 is CAISESGTEAFF. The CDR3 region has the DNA TGTGCCATCAGTGAGTCCGGGACTGAAGCTTTCTTT.

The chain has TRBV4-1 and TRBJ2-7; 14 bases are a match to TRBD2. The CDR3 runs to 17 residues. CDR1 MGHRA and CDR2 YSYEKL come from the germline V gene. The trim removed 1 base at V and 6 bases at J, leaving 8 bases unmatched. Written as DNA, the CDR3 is TGCGCCAGCAGCCAAGGACTAGCGGGGGGGCTCTATCGCGAGCAGTACTTC. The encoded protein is CASSQGLAGGLYREQYF.

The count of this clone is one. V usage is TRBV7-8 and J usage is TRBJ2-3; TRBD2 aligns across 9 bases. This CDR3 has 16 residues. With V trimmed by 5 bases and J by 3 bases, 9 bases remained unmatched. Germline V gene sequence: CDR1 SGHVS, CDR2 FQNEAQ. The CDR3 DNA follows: TGTGCCAGCAGCCCGGGCGCGGGGGGGCCGACAGATACGCAGTATTTT. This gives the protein CASSPGAGGPTDTQYF.

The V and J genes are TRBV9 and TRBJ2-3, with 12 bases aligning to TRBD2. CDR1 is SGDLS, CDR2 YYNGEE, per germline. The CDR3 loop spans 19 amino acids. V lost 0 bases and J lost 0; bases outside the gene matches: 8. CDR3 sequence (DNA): TGTGCCAGCAGCGTAGCAGGGCTAGCGGGGGGGAGGAGCACAGATACGCAGTATTTT. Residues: CASSVAGLAGGRSTDTQYF.

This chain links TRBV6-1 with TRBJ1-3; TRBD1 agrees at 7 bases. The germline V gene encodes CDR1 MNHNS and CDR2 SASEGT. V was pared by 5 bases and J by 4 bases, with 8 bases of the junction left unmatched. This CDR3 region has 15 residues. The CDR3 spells CASSTRQGVGNTIYF. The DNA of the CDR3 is TGTGCCAGCAGTACCCGACAGGGTGTCGGAAACACCATATATTTT.

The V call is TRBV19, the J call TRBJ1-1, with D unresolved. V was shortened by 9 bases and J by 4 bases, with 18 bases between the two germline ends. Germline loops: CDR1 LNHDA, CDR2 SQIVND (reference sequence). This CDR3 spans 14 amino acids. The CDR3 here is CASDPSGSFTEAFF. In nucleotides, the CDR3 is TGTGCCAGCGACCCCAGCGGTTCCTTCACTGAAGCTTTCTTT.

CDR3 residues: CLDQPRPGGQETQYF. For the CDR3, the DNA is TGCTTGGATCAGCCCCGTCCAGGGGGGCAAGAGACCCAGTACTTC. This chain links TRBV29-1 with TRBJ2-5; possible D gene TRBD1, 7 bases. The V gene's germline CDR1 is SQVTM and CDR2 ANQGSEA. The CDR3 sequence is 15 residues long.